This section outlines one TCR beta chain sequence together with its context. Its antigen is unidentified. This sample is part of a study of cytomegalovirus exposure and HLA in healthy donors. Study-level findings and limits: One later analysis reportedly identified an Asian-associated ancestry cluster that showed fewer N-insertions than the roughly 700-donor mean. There were some V segments, including TRBV6-2 and TRBV6-3, excluded as indistinguishable. There was a cluster of highly shared sequence variants that was likely a sequencing artifact.

In the PCR, 60 Vbeta and 13 Jbeta primers were used. Measured with immunoSEQ multiplex PCR; TCRdb has only the in-frame clones, and not every one. The sample consists of tens of thousands of clones, 80% of them appearing once. The CDR3 runs to 15 residues. CDR1 and CDR2 (germline): MNHNY, SVGAGI (reference sequence). Trimming cost V 0 bases and J 4 bases; bases outside gene matches: 3. Sequencing was carried out using PBMCs. The receptor comes from a male donor in good health and CMV-seronegative. The genes are TRBV6-6 and TRBJ2-1; 7 bases are shared with TRBD1. This chain's CDR3 is CASSYSDRTYNEQFF. DNA for the CDR3: TGTGCCAGCAGTTACTCGGACAGGACTTACAATGAGCAGTTCTTC.